A selection of T cell receptor beta chains follows, all from one sample in a study of blood T cell repertoires in COVID-19. Repertoires were generated with immunoSEQ multiplex PCR, while TCRdb's copy carries only in-frame clones and drops some. The sample consists of roughly 200,000 clones, around 83% of them appearing once. The sequencing input was peripheral blood. Source of these receptors: a woman aged 80 or over with acute or convalescent COVID-19. The CDR3 runs from the conserved cysteine through the conserved F or W. The order of the fields is clone size, J gene, V gene, D gene, CDR3 DNA, CDR3 protein. The D gene is left open where the match is weak. Some rows mark clone size as missing; the rest say once, few, many or name a class of expanded clone.

abundance: .
j_gene: TRBJ1-5
v_gene: TRBV4-2
d_gene: .
CDR3nt: TGTGCCAGCAGCCAAGGTCCGAATCAGCCCCAGCATTTT
CDR3aa: CASSQGPNQPQHF

abundance: .
j_gene: TRBJ2-1
v_gene: TRBV6-5
d_gene: TRBD1
CDR3nt: TGTGCCAGCAACCCGGGACAGAGCTCCTACAATGAGCAGTTCTTC
CDR3aa: CASNPGQSSYNEQFF

abundance: .
j_gene: TRBJ2-2
v_gene: TRBV5-1
d_gene: TRBD1
CDR3nt: TGCGCCAGCAGCCTCACAGGGGCCGGGGAGCTGTTTTTT
CDR3aa: CASSLTGAGELFF

abundance: .
j_gene: TRBJ1-3
v_gene: TRBV7-2
d_gene: .
CDR3nt: TGTGCCAGCAGCTCGTCGGGTAGCTCTGGAAACACCATATATTTT
CDR3aa: CASSSSGSSGNTIYF

abundance: few
j_gene: TRBJ1-5
v_gene: TRBV6-2/TRBV6-3
d_gene: TRBD1
CDR3nt: TGTGCCAGCAGTTCGATGACAGGGCTCAATCAGCCCCAGCATTTT
CDR3aa: CASSSMTGLNQPQHF

abundance: .
j_gene: TRBJ2-7
v_gene: TRBV5-1
d_gene: .
CDR3nt: TGCGCCAGCAGCTTGACCCCTACTGCAGGGGTCTACGAGCAGTACTTC
CDR3aa: CASSLTPTAGVYEQYF

abundance: .
j_gene: TRBJ2-7
v_gene: TRBV5-1
d_gene: .
CDR3nt: TGCGCCAGCAGCCTACAGGTAGTCGACGAGCAGTACTTC
CDR3aa: CASSLQVVDEQYF

abundance: .
j_gene: TRBJ2-5
v_gene: TRBV9
d_gene: TRBD2
CDR3nt: TGTGCCAGCAGCGTAGGACTAGCGGGAGGGCAAGAGACCCAGTACTTC
CDR3aa: CASSVGLAGGQETQYF

abundance: .
j_gene: TRBJ1-4
v_gene: TRBV11-2
d_gene: .
CDR3nt: TGTGCCAGCAGCTTAGGGGGCAGGGAGGGTGAAAAACTGTTTTTT
CDR3aa: CASSLGGREGEKLFF

abundance: .
j_gene: TRBJ2-5
v_gene: TRBV5-1
d_gene: .
CDR3nt: TGCGCCAGCAGCTTGGCGGCGGTACAAGAGACCCAGTACTTC
CDR3aa: CASSLAAVQETQYF

abundance: .
j_gene: TRBJ2-5
v_gene: TRBV29-1
d_gene: TRBD2
CDR3nt: TGCAGCGCTCCCACGCGGGGAGGGGAGACCCAGTACTTC
CDR3aa: CSAPTRGGETQYF

abundance: .
j_gene: TRBJ2-7
v_gene: TRBV14
d_gene: TRBD1
CDR3nt: TGTGCCAGCAGCCGGGGACAGGGGGCGTTCCGGCAGTACTTC
CDR3aa: CASSRGQGAFRQYF

abundance: .
j_gene: TRBJ2-7
v_gene: TRBV5-5
d_gene: TRBD1
CDR3nt: TGTGCCAGCAGCTTGGACCAGGGGGCCCCCTCCTACGAGCAGTACTTC
CDR3aa: CASSLDQGAPSYEQYF

abundance: .
j_gene: TRBJ1-1
v_gene: TRBV18
d_gene: TRBD1
CDR3nt: TGTGCCAGCTCTAGAGGACAGGGTGTCACTGAAGCTTTCTTT
CDR3aa: CASSRGQGVTEAFF

abundance: few
j_gene: TRBJ1-5
v_gene: TRBV5-1
d_gene: .
CDR3nt: TGCGCCAGCAGCTTTGAACCGGGACTCCCAGTACATTTT
CDR3aa: CASSFEPGLPVHF

abundance: few
j_gene: TRBJ1-5
v_gene: TRBV7-2
d_gene: .
CDR3nt: TGTGCCAGCAGCCTACCCGGCAATCAGCCCCAGCATTTT
CDR3aa: CASSLPGNQPQHF

abundance: few
j_gene: TRBJ2-3
v_gene: TRBV9
d_gene: .
CDR3nt: TGTGCCAGCAGCGTGTCGGTTACTTACACAGATACGCAGTATTTT
CDR3aa: CASSVSVTYTDTQYF

abundance: once
j_gene: TRBJ1-5
v_gene: TRBV27
d_gene: .
CDR3nt: TGTGCCAGCAGTTTGGTGCGGGATCAGCCCCAGCATTTT
CDR3aa: CASSLVRDQPQHF

abundance: .
j_gene: TRBJ1-2
v_gene: TRBV29-1
d_gene: .
CDR3nt: TGCAGCGTTGAAGATTCACACTCGGGCTATGGCTACACCTTC
CDR3aa: CSVEDSHSGYGYTF

abundance: .
j_gene: TRBJ2-7
v_gene: TRBV19
d_gene: .
CDR3nt: TGTGCCAGTGCGCGTACCTTAACCTACGAGCAGTACTTC
CDR3aa: CASARTLTYEQYF

abundance: .
j_gene: TRBJ2-5
v_gene: TRBV19
d_gene: .
CDR3nt: TGTGCCAGTAGTATAAACCCGACACAAGAGACCCAGTACTTC
CDR3aa: CASSINPTQETQYF

abundance: .
j_gene: TRBJ1-1
v_gene: TRBV5-1
d_gene: TRBD1
CDR3nt: TGCGCCAGCAGCTTGGCAGCCGGACAGGGGTACACTGAAGCTTTCTTT
CDR3aa: CASSLAAGQGYTEAFF

abundance: .
j_gene: TRBJ2-3
v_gene: TRBV5-1
d_gene: .
CDR3nt: TGCGCCAGCAGCTTGATCGGTTTCGAAGCAGATACGCAGTATTTT
CDR3aa: CASSLIGFEADTQYF

abundance: .
j_gene: TRBJ2-1
v_gene: TRBV5-1
d_gene: .
CDR3nt: TGCGCCAGCAGCTTGAATCCAAACAGAAATGAGCAGTTCTTC
CDR3aa: CASSLNPNRNEQFF

abundance: .
j_gene: TRBJ2-7
v_gene: TRBV5-1
d_gene: TRBD1
CDR3nt: TGCGCCAGCAGCAATGGAGGGACAGGGTTGTACGAGCAGTACTTC
CDR3aa: CASSNGGTGLYEQYF

abundance: .
j_gene: TRBJ1-5
v_gene: TRBV28
d_gene: .
CDR3nt: TGTGCCAGCACCGTGACTAATCAGCCCCAGCATTTT
CDR3aa: CASTVTNQPQHF

abundance: .
j_gene: TRBJ1-2
v_gene: TRBV5-6
d_gene: .
CDR3nt: TGTGCCAGCAGGGGTCAACCGGGGGAAGGCTACACCTTC
CDR3aa: CASRGQPGEGYTF

abundance: .
j_gene: TRBJ2-5
v_gene: TRBV18
d_gene: .
CDR3nt: TGTGCCAGCTCCCCCGGCAGGGGCCAAGAGACCCAGTACTTC
CDR3aa: CASSPGRGQETQYF

abundance: .
j_gene: TRBJ1-4
v_gene: TRBV7-2
d_gene: .
CDR3nt: TGTGCCAGCAGCTTAAGGATGGGGGGGACAGAAAAACTGTTTTTT
CDR3aa: CASSLRMGGTEKLFF

abundance: .
j_gene: TRBJ2-7
v_gene: TRBV3-1/TRBV3-2
d_gene: .
CDR3nt: TGTGCCAGCAGCCAATCTTCCCAGGGTCTCTACGAGCAGTACTTC
CDR3aa: CASSQSSQGLYEQYF

abundance: .
j_gene: TRBJ1-1
v_gene: TRBV18
d_gene: TRBD1
CDR3nt: TGTGCCAGCCAGCCGGGACAGACCCACACTGAAGCTTTCTTT
CDR3aa: CASQPGQTHTEAFF

abundance: .
j_gene: TRBJ2-5
v_gene: TRBV10-1
d_gene: .
CDR3nt: TGCGCCAGCAGTGAGTCCAGCCAAGAGACCCAGTACTTC
CDR3aa: CASSESSQETQYF

abundance: few
j_gene: TRBJ2-1
v_gene: TRBV6-2/TRBV6-3
d_gene: TRBD2
CDR3nt: TGTGCCAGCAGTTACTCCCCTCCTAGCGGGATCTACAATGAGCAGTTCTTC
CDR3aa: CASSYSPPSGIYNEQFF

abundance: .
j_gene: TRBJ1-2
v_gene: TRBV25-1
d_gene: .
CDR3nt: TGTGCCAGCAGTGAATATAATATGGGCTCCGACCACACCTTC
CDR3aa: CASSEYNMGSDHTF

abundance: .
j_gene: TRBJ1-2
v_gene: TRBV9
d_gene: TRBD1
CDR3nt: TGTGCCAGCAGCGCCGACAGGGGGGTCTATGGCTACACCTTC
CDR3aa: CASSADRGVYGYTF

abundance: .
j_gene: TRBJ1-2
v_gene: TRBV28
d_gene: .
CDR3nt: TGTGCCAGCATAGGGGAGGAGCGGTGGGGGGAACTCGGCTACACCTTC
CDR3aa: CASIGEERWGELGYTF

abundance: .
j_gene: TRBJ1-4
v_gene: TRBV27
d_gene: .
CDR3nt: TGTGCCAGCAGTTTGGGCGCGCGACCAAATGAAAAACTGTTTTTT
CDR3aa: CASSLGARPNEKLFF

abundance: .
j_gene: TRBJ2-7
v_gene: TRBV6-5
d_gene: TRBD1
CDR3nt: TGTGCCAGCAGTTACTCGGGGACAGGGGGTCCATACGAGCAGTACTTC
CDR3aa: CASSYSGTGGPYEQYF

abundance: .
j_gene: TRBJ2-7
v_gene: TRBV27
d_gene: TRBD2
CDR3nt: TGTGCCAGCAGTCAAGGGACTAGCGGGCCCCGGTACGAGCAGTACTTC
CDR3aa: CASSQGTSGPRYEQYF

abundance: once
j_gene: TRBJ1-1
v_gene: TRBV7-3
d_gene: .
CDR3nt: TGTGCCAGCAGCCCGACGGGACTCCCGAACACTGAAGCTTTCTTT
CDR3aa: CASSPTGLPNTEAFF

abundance: .
j_gene: TRBJ2-1
v_gene: TRBV30
d_gene: TRBD2
CDR3nt: TGTGCCTGGAGTGTACGCGGGAGGTACAATGAGCAGTTCTTC
CDR3aa: CAWSVRGRYNEQFF

abundance: few
j_gene: TRBJ2-7
v_gene: TRBV18
d_gene: TRBD1
CDR3nt: TGTGCCAGCTCACCAACGACAGGGCCGAACTACGAGCAGTACTTC
CDR3aa: CASSPTTGPNYEQYF

abundance: .
j_gene: TRBJ1-5
v_gene: TRBV6-5
d_gene: TRBD1
CDR3nt: TGTGCCAGCAGTCGGGACAGGGGTAGATTGGCCCAGCATTTT
CDR3aa: CASSRDRGRLAQHF

abundance: .
j_gene: TRBJ2-5
v_gene: TRBV5-4
d_gene: .
CDR3nt: TGTGCCAGCAGCCCAGGGCAAGAGACCCAGTACTTC
CDR3aa: CASSPGQETQYF

abundance: .
j_gene: TRBJ1-1
v_gene: TRBV18
d_gene: TRBD1
CDR3nt: TGTGCCAGCTCGCTTAGGACAGGGTATGCTGAAGCTTTCTTT
CDR3aa: CASSLRTGYAEAFF

abundance: .
j_gene: TRBJ2-1
v_gene: TRBV7-2
d_gene: .
CDR3nt: TGTGCCAGCAGCGTGTCCGGGACTCCAAACAATGAGCAGTTCTTC
CDR3aa: CASSVSGTPNNEQFF

abundance: .
j_gene: TRBJ1-6
v_gene: TRBV2
d_gene: .
CDR3nt: TGTGCCAGCAGTGAGTCAAGCCGCTATAATTCACCCCTCCACTTT
CDR3aa: CASSESSRYNSPLHF

abundance: .
j_gene: TRBJ2-4
v_gene: TRBV5-4
d_gene: TRBD2
CDR3nt: TGTGCCAGCAGCATAGCGGGAGGGCCGGAGGACATTCAGTACTTC
CDR3aa: CASSIAGGPEDIQYF

abundance: .
j_gene: TRBJ2-7
v_gene: TRBV7-6
d_gene: TRBD1
CDR3nt: TGTGCCAGCAGCCGAGGACCTGGGACAGTTGCTCCCTACGAGCAGTACTTC
CDR3aa: CASSRGPGTVAPYEQYF

abundance: .
j_gene: TRBJ1-5
v_gene: TRBV30
d_gene: .
CDR3nt: TGTGCCTGGAGTGTACGGTTGTGGGAGGGGAGCAATCAGCCCCAGCATTTT
CDR3aa: CAWSVRLWEGSNQPQHF

abundance: .
j_gene: TRBJ2-1
v_gene: TRBV5-1
d_gene: TRBD1
CDR3nt: TGCGCCAGCAGCTACCTAAGATCCGGGACAGGGGCTTACAATGAGCAGTTCTTC
CDR3aa: CASSYLRSGTGAYNEQFF

abundance: .
j_gene: TRBJ2-2
v_gene: TRBV28
d_gene: TRBD2
CDR3nt: TGTGCCAGCAGTTCCCCATCCTTCCCTAGCGGGAGTATCGGGGAGCTGTTTTTT
CDR3aa: CASSSPSFPSGSIGELFF

abundance: .
j_gene: TRBJ1-1
v_gene: TRBV27
d_gene: .
CDR3nt: TGTGCCAGCAGTCCAAACGGGATTAACACTGAAGCTTTCTTT
CDR3aa: CASSPNGINTEAFF

abundance: .
j_gene: TRBJ1-2
v_gene: TRBV27
d_gene: .
CDR3nt: TGTGCCAGCAGAAATAATTTCAGGGGTTTGTATGGCTACACCTTC
CDR3aa: CASRNNFRGLYGYTF

abundance: .
j_gene: TRBJ1-5
v_gene: TRBV2
d_gene: .
CDR3nt: TGTGCCAGCAGCAATTACAATGCCCAGCATTTT
CDR3aa: CASSNYNAQHF